This TCR beta chain was profiled in a study of blood T cell repertoires in COVID-19. Produced via immunoSEQ multiplex PCR; TCRdb's table is partial and in-frame only. The profile covers some 200,000 clones, with 60% to 85% appearing a single time and roughly 7% taken by the ten largest. CDR1 and CDR2 (germline): MNHNS, SASEGT. The germline V and J ends were trimmed by 3 bases and 3 bases, with 6 bases remaining between them. This CDR3 has 12 residues. The sample taken for sequencing was peripheral blood. This rearrangement joins TRBV6-1 to TRBJ2-7; D remains ambiguous. This sequence was found in a woman between 65 and 79 years old with acute or convalescent COVID-19. CDR3 amino acids: CASSDPGYEQYV. CDR3 DNA: TGTGCCAGCAGTGACCCAGGCTACGAGCAGTACGTC.